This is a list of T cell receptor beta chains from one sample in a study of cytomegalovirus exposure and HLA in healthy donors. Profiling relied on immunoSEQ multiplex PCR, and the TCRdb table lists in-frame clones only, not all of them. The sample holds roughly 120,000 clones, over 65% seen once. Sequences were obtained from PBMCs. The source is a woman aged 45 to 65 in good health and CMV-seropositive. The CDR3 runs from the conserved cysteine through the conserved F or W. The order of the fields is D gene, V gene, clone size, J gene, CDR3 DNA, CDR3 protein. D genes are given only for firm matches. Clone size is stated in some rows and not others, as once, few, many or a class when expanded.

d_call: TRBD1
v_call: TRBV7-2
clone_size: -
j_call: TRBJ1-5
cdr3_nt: TGTGCCAGCAGCTATCCTGACAGGGCGCCGAATCAGCCCCAGCATTTT
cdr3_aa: CASSYPDRAPNQPQHF

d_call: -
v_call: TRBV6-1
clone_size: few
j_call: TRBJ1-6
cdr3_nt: TGTGCCAGCAGTGAAGAGAGGTTTCTTAATTCACCCCTCCACTTT
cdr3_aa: CASSEERFLNSPLHF

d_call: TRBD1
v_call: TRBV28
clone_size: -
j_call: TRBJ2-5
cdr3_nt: TGTGCCAGCAGGCAAAACAGGGGGCGTACGGAAGAGACCCAGTACTTC
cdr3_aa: CASRQNRGRTEETQYF

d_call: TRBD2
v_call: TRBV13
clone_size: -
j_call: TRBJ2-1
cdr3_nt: TGTGCCAGCAGCGTAAAGCGGGGGCTCGAGCGGGATGAGCAGTTCTTC
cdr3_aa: CASSVKRGLERDEQFF

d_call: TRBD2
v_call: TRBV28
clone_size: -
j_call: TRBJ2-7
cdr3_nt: TGTGCCAGCAGGATCGGACTAGCGGGAGCTTATGAGCAGTACTTC
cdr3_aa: CASRIGLAGAYEQYF

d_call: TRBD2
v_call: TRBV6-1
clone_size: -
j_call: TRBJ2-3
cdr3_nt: TGTGCCAGCATCCGTCTAGCGGGGGTGGGAGATACGCAGTATTTT
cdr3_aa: CASIRLAGVGDTQYF

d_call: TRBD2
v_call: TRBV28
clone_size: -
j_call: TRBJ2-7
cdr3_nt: TGTGCCAGCGGGACTAGTGACTACGAGCAGTACTTC
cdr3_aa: CASGTSDYEQYF

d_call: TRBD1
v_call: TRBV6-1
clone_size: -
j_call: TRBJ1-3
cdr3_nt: TGTGCCAGCAGTGAAAAGGACAGGGGGCGAAGAAACACCATATATTTT
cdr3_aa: CASSEKDRGRRNTIYF

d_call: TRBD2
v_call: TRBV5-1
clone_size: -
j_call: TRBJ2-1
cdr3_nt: TGCGCCAGCAGCTTCGCGGGAGGGCCTTACAATGAGCAGTTCTTC
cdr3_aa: CASSFAGGPYNEQFF

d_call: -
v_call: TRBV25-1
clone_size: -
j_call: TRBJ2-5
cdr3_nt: TGTGCCAGCATTCCTGCGGCAGGGACACGCCGAACCCAAGAGACCCAGTACTTC
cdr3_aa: CASIPAAGTRRTQETQYF

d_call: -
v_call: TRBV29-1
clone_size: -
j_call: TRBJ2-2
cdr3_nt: TGCAGCGGCGGGACTCCTACTGGTCAGACCACCGGGGAGCTGTTTTTT
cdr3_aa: CSGGTPTGQTTGELFF

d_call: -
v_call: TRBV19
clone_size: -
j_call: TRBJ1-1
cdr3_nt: TGTGCCAGTAGTTTAAACAGGGTGAACACTGAAGCTTTCTTT
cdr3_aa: CASSLNRVNTEAFF

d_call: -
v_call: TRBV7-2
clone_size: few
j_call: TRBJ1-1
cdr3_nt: TGTGCCAGCAGCTTTGATAGTGGTACCACTGAAGCTTTCTTT
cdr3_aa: CASSFDSGTTEAFF

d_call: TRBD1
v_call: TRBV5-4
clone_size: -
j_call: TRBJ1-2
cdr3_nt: TGTGCCAGCAGCCCAAGGACAGGGGGCGATGGCTACACCTTC
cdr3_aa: CASSPRTGGDGYTF

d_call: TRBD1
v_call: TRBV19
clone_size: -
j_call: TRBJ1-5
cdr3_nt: TGTGCCAGTAGTTGGACAGGGCGGCCAAATCAGCCCCAGCATTTT
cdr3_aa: CASSWTGRPNQPQHF

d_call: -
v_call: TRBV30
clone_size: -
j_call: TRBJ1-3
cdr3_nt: TGTGCCTGGAGTGTAAAAGGGCAGGGTGGAAACACCATATATTTT
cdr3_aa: CAWSVKGQGGNTIYF

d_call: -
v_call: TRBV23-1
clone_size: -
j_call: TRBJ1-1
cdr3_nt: TGCGCCAGCAGTTGTACAGGGTTCCTCAGAGGTTGTGCTGAAGCTTTCTTT
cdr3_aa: CASSCTGFLRGCAEAFF

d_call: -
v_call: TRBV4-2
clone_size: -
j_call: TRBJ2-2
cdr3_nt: TGTGCCAGCAGCCAAGAACTATGGAGGGCGGGAACCGGGGAGCTGTTTTTT
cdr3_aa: CASSQELWRAGTGELFF

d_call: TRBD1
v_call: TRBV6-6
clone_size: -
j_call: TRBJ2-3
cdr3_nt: TGTGCCAGCAGTTACTCGAGACAGGGGATGGATACGCAGTATTTT
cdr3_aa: CASSYSRQGMDTQYF

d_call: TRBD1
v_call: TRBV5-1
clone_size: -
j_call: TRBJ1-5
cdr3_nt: TGCGCCAGCAGCTGGGGGACAGGGGTCAATCAGCCCCAGCATTTT
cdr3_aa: CASSWGTGVNQPQHF

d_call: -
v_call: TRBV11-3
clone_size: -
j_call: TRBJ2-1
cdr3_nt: TGTGCCAGCAGCTTAGACCCCGGGGACAATGAGCAGTTCTTC
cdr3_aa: CASSLDPGDNEQFF

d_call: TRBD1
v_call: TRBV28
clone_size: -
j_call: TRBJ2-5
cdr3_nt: TGTGCCAGCAGGCGACAGGGGGAAGAGACCCAGTACTTC
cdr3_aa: CASRRQGEETQYF

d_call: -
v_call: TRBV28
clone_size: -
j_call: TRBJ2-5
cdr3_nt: TGTGCCAGCAGTAAACTAGAGACCCAGTACTTC
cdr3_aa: CASSKLETQYF

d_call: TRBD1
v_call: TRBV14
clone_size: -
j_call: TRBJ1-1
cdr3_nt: TGTGCCAGCAGCCAGGACAGGGTAAACACTGAAGCTTTCTTT
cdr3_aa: CASSQDRVNTEAFF

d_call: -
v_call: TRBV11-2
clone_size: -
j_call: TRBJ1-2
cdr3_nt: TGTGCCAGCAGTTCGTATAACTATGGCTACACCTTC
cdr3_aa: CASSSYNYGYTF

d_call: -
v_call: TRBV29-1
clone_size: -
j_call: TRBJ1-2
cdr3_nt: TGCAGCGTTGAGGAGGACAGTCCCTTCTATGGCTACACCTTC
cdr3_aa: CSVEEDSPFYGYTF

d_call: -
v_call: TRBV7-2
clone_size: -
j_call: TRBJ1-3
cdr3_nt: TGTGCCAGCAGCTTAGCTTGGGGGGCTGGAAACACCATATATTTT
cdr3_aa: CASSLAWGAGNTIYF

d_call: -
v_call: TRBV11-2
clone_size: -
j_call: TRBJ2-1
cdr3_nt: TGTGCCAGCAGCCGGCCGGGGTCCAATGAGCAGTTCTTC
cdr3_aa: CASSRPGSNEQFF

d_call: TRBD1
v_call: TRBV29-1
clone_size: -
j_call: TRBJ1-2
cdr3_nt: TGCAGCGTTGAGGGCAGGGGGCGGCTCTACACCTTC
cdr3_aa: CSVEGRGRLYTF

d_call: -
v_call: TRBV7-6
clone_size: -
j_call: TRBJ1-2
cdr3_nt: TGTGCCAGCAGCTTAGAGCGGGACTATGGCTACACCTTC
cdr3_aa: CASSLERDYGYTF

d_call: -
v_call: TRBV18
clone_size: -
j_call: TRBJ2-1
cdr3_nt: TGTGCCAGCTCACCTTCTTTGGGGGGAAGCAATGAGCAGTTCTTC
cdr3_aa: CASSPSLGGSNEQFF

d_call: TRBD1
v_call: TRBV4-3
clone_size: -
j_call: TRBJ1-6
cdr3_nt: TGCGCCAGCAGCCCTTTGACAGGGGGACGGCGGAGTTCACCCCTCCACTTT
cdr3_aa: CASSPLTGGRRSSPLHF

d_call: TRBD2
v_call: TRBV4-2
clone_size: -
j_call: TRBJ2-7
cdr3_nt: TGTGCCAGCAGCCAAGATTCCCCCGGGGTTGGCGGGGGGGTCTACGAGCAGTACTTC
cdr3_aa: CASSQDSPGVGGGVYEQYF

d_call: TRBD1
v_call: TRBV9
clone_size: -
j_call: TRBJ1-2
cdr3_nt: TGTGCCAGCAGCGTAGGGAGCAGGGGGGATGGCTACACCTTC
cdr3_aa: CASSVGSRGDGYTF

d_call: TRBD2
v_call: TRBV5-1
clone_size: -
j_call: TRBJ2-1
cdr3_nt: TGCGCCAGCAAACGGGCGGGGGGGCCGGGGTTTTGGAATGAGCAGTTCTTC
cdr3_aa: CASKRAGGPGFWNEQFF

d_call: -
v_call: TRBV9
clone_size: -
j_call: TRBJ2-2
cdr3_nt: TGTGCCAGCAGCCCCCGAGGTGCGAACACCGGGGAGCTGTTTTTT
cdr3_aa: CASSPRGANTGELFF

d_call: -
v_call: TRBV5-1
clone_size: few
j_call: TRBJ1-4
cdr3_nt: TGCGCCAGCAGCCCAGGGTTCCAAGGGGAAAAACTGTTTTTT
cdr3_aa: CASSPGFQGEKLFF

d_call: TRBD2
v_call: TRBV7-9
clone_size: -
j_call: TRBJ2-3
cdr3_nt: TGTGCCAGCAGCGTAACTAGCGGGACCACAGATACGCAGTATTTT
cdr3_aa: CASSVTSGTTDTQYF

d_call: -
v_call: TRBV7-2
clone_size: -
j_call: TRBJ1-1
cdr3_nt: TGTGCCAGCAGCCGCATGACAGGCAGTCTGAACACTGAAGCTTTCTTT
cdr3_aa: CASSRMTGSLNTEAFF

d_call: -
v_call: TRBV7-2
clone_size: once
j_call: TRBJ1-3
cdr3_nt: TGTGCCAGCAGCTTATACACAGGCAGCTCTGGAAACACCATATATTTT
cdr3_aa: CASSLYTGSSGNTIYF

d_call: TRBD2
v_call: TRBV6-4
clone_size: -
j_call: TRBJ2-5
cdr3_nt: TGTGCCAGCAGTGAATTGGGCGGGGGGACCCAAGAGACCCAGTACTTC
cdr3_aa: CASSELGGGTQETQYF

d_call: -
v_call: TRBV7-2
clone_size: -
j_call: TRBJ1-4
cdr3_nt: TGTGCCAGCAGCTCTCCGACAGGCCACAATGAAAAACTGTTTTTT
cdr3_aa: CASSSPTGHNEKLFF

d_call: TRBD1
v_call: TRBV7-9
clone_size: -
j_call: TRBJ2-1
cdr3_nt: TGTGCCAGCAGCTTACTACCTGGGACAGTTAATGAGCAGTTCTTC
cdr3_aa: CASSLLPGTVNEQFF

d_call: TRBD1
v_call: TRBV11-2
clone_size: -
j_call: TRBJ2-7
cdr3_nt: TGTGCCAGCAGCTCCTGGACAGGGAGCTCCTACGAGCAGTACTTC
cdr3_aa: CASSSWTGSSYEQYF

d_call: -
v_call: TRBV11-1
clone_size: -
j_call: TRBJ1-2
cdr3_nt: TGTGCCAGCAGCCGGCAATTTTCAGGGCCTTTACCTAACTATGGCTACACCTTC
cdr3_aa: CASSRQFSGPLPNYGYTF

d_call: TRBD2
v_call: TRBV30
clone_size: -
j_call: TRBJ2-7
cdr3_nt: TGTGCCTGGACCCTTTTAGGGCGGGAGGAAAATGAGCAGTACTTC
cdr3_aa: CAWTLLGREENEQYF

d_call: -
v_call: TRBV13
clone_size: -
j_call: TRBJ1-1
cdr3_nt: TGTGCCAGCAGCTTATTGGGACAAAGGAACACTGAAGCTTTCTTT
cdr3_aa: CASSLLGQRNTEAFF

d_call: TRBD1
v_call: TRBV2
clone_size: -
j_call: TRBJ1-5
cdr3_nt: TGTGCCAGCAGTTACCGGGACAGAATCCATAGCAATCAGCCCCAGCATTTT
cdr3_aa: CASSYRDRIHSNQPQHF

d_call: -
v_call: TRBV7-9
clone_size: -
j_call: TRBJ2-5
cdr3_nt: TGTGCCAGCAGCTTAGCTCTGACCCAGTACTTC
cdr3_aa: CASSLALTQYF

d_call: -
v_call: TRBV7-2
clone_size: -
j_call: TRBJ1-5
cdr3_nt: TGTGCCAGCTCTTCGAGGGGGGGACATCAGCCCCAGCATTTT
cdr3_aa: CASSSRGGHQPQHF

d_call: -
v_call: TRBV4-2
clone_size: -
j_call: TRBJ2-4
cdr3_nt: TGTGCCAGCAGCCAAGACTACAGGGATACTGCCAAAAACATTCAGTACTTC
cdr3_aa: CASSQDYRDTAKNIQYF

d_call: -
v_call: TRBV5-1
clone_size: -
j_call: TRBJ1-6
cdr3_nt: TGCGCCAGCAGCTTGGGGACAGCACCCAATAATTCACCCCTCCACTTT
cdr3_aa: CASSLGTAPNNSPLHF

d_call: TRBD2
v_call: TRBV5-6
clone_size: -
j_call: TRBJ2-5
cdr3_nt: TGTGCCAGCAGCTTGGAACGCAGCGGGGGAAAGACCCAGTACTTC
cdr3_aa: CASSLERSGGKTQYF

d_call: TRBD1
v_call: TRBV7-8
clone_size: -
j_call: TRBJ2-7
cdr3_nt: TGTGCCAGCAGCACCGACAGGGGAAACTACGAGCAGTACTTC
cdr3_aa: CASSTDRGNYEQYF